These 7 T cell receptor beta chains originate from one sample sequenced in a study of identical twins. One entry per CDR3 protein results from TCRdb running MiXCR on the 5' RACE reads. The table records about 520,000 distinct CDR3 sequences, about 20% of them present only once. The data were also submitted as part of a second study, on T cells expressing NK-cell markers.

The sequenced material came from CD4+ T cells sorted from blood. Receptors were obtained from a woman younger than 35 in good health.

This clonotype has at least ten counts. V gene TRBV5-1 combines with J gene TRBJ2-7; D assignment may be TRBD1 or TRBD2 (5 bases each). Germline V gene data show CDR1 as SGHRS and CDR2 as YFSETQ. The CDR3 is made up of 15 amino acids. Trimming stripped 1 base from V and 5 bases from J, with 16 bases between. Here the CDR3 DNA reads TGCGCCAGCAGCTTGACAGGACCCGGGGCGGACGAGCAGTACTTC. Encoded protein: CASSLTGPGADEQYF.

On this clonotype: Germline is not matched at one junction end, which may reflect a read error. This chain uses TRBV3-1 with TRBJ2-2; perhaps TRBD2 as D (7 bases). This CDR3 region has 18 residues. CDR1 LGHDT and CDR2 YNNKEL come from the germline V gene (reference sequence). CDR3 nucleotides: TGTGCCTGCAGCTCGTCCCCCGGGGGCGGGAGTGGGACCGGGGAGCTGTTTTTT. Amino acid sequence: CACSSSPGGGSGTGELFF.

V is TRBV5-1 and J is TRBJ1-2, with D perhaps matching TRBD1 (5 bases). Germline V CDR1 and CDR2: SGHRS, YFSETQ. V was trimmed by 3 bases and J by 6 bases, leaving 12 bases between them. The CDR3 has 13 amino acids. CDR3 nucleotides: TGCGCCAGCAGCTCTTCCGGGGCGGATGGCTACACCTTC. It is translated as CASSSSGADGYTF.

This clonotype occurred many times. V gene TRBV6-2 or TRBV6-3 combines with J gene TRBJ1-1; tentatively, D is TRBD1 (5 bases). In germline, CDR1 is MNHEY, CDR2 SVGEGT. V was clipped by 7 bases and J by 2 bases, with 11 bases between them. The CDR3 is made up of 13 amino acids. As DNA, the CDR3 is TGTGCCAGCAACTTTGACAGAAACACTGAAGCTTTCTTT. Translated, it gives CASNFDRNTEAFF.

J is TRBJ2-5 and V is TRBV29-1; D ambiguous. The CDR3 sequence is 13 residues long. Deletions cut 2 bases from V and 7 bases from J, with 14 bases between. The germline gives CDR1 SQVTM, CDR2 ANQGSEA. The CDR3 sequence is CSVERTSVSTQYF. CDR3 DNA: TGCAGCGTTGAACGGACGTCAGTGTCGACCCAGTACTTC.

This clonotype appeared a few times. The chain combines TRBV7-9 with TRBJ2-5; D remains ambiguous. The germline V and J ends were trimmed by 6 bases and 4 bases, with 12 bases remaining between them. CDR3 length equals 13 residues. Germline V gene sequence: CDR1 SEHNR, CDR2 FQNEAQ (reference sequence). Written as DNA, the CDR3 is TGTGCCAGCAGTTCCTTTAAGCCAGAGACCCAGTACTTC. As protein: CASSSFKPETQYF. Using reference TRBV7-9 and TRBJ2-5 for the parts outside the CDR3, the full variable domain is DTGVSQNPRHKITKRGQNVTFRCDPISEHNRLYWYRQTLGQGPEFLTYFQNEAQLEKSRLLSDRFSAERPKGSFSTLEIQRTEQGDSAMYLCASSSFKPETQYFGPGTRLLVL.

This clonotype was found a few times. The chain links TRBV20-1 to TRBJ1-2; tentative D call: TRBD1 (5 bases). Trimming pared 3 bases from V and 8 bases from J, leaving 13 bases between. The CDR3 is 12 amino acids. The germline V gene has CDR1 DFQATT and CDR2 SNEGSKA (reference sequence). CDR3 DNA sequence: TGCAGTGCTAGGGGGGGGGTAGAGGGCTACACCTTC. Protein: CSARGGVEGYTF.